Below, one TCR beta chain is given with its context. Its antigen is not identified. This sample is drawn from a study of T cells in Graves' hyperthyroidism and ophthalmopathy. CDR1 is SGHVS and CDR2 is FQNEAQ in the germline V gene. With 5 bases removed from V and 1 base from J, the gap between germline ends came to 17 bases. The CDR3 runs to 17 residues. The study, taken as a whole, reports: The model forecast ophthalmopathy, anticipating it by a median around 6.5 months before onset. From stable hyperthyroidism, ophthalmopathy was separated by a 13 V-J model.

Each diagnosis was grounded in clinical symptoms, serum thyroxine and TRAb, thyroid ultrasound, and orbital computed tomography. TCR beta CDR3 regions were amplified from RNA. When the TCR CDR3 underwent first-round RT-PCR, the HTBI primer set was used. One entry per CDR3 protein results from TCRdb running MiXCR on the multiplex PCR reads. The sample consists of over 250,000 distinct CDR3 sequences, around 15% of them appearing once. Sequencing used blood. This sequence joins TRBV7-8 and TRBJ2-2; D not resolved. The source is a woman aged 55-69 years with Graves' ophthalmopathy. The CDR3 DNA reads as TGTGCCAGCAGCCACACTTTGGGCTGGATGAACACCGGGGAGCTGTTTTTT. Its protein product is CASSHTLGWMNTGELFF.